This T cell receptor (beta chain) was recorded in a study of blood T cell repertoires in COVID-19. In the original workflow: Researchers report that nucleated cell counts were estimated from reference gene primer amplification. Libraries were prepared by immunoSEQ multiplex PCR; TCRdb keeps only in-frame clonotypes and omits some of them. V, J and clone size are those of that table, while D and trimming were read from the DNA. The repertoire holds around 250,000 clones, with roughly 85% as singletons. Germline CDR1 is SGHNT and CDR2 is YENEEA. V gave up 5 bases and J gave up 0 bases; unmatched junction bases: 3. This CDR3 is 16 amino acids long.

This TCR came from a man in his fifties or sixties who had recovered from COVID-19. The specimen sequenced was peripheral blood. This chain connects TRBV11-3 to TRBJ2-5, with 13 bases identical to TRBD2. The CDR3 DNA reads as TGTGCCAGCAGCCCTGGGACTAGCGGGGACCAAGAGACCCAGTACTTC. Its protein product is CASSPGTSGDQETQYF.